The present TCR beta chain was sequenced within a study of shared clonotypes between healthy human individuals. Study-wide results and caveats: Tissue TCR repertoires likely differ from these blood-only repertoires.

On this clone itself: Its antigen remains unknown.

Each replicate PCR on the sorted subsets used 200 to 250 ng DNA (roughly 32,000 T cell genomes). The method was immunoSEQ multiplex PCR; TCRdb's version includes in-frame clones alone and lacks a portion of them. The sample carries around 2.5 million clones, 93% recorded once. The source material was naive CD4+ T cells from PBMCs. Specified subset: CD45RA+ positively selected. The sequence was collected from a young man in good health. Some clones in this sample may be carry-over from other donors' samples.

DNA of the CDR3: TGTGCCAGCAGCTTAGGGGGGGGGCACAATCAGCCCCAGCATTTT. This encodes CASSLGGGHNQPQHF. V and J are TRBV7-2 and TRBJ1-5, with D tentatively TRBD1 (6 bases). The CDR3 covers 15 residues. Germline lookup yields CDR1 SGHTA and CDR2 FQGNSA. Deletions cut 1 base from V and 3 bases from J, with 10 bases between.